The clone carrying this T cell receptor beta chain came up once. Antigen specificity is unknown. Its ends do not fully match the called genes, so a read error is possible. The CDR3 is 19 residues long. Germline CDR1 DFQATT, CDR2 SNEGSKA (reference sequence). The sample originates from a study of T-cell reconstitution after alpha-beta-depleted transplantation in children. Preparation of the TCRbeta library involved a method that used unique molecular identifiers. MiXCR was run by TCRdb on the PCR reads, yielding one entry per CDR3 protein. The sample consists of 200,000 or so distinct CDR3 sequences, 6.3% of them appearing once. Overall study results and limits: Reports say that about two months after transplant, the alpha-beta T cells came out of several hundred graft clones that had expanded.

This specimen consisted of PBMCs, obtained before TCRalphabeta/CD19-depleted stem cell transplant. The TCR was taken from a girl in the first two years of life with combined immunodeficiency, due to receive a stem cell transplant. The rearrangement uses TRBV20-1 and TRBJ2-1, with 9 nucleotides matching TRBD2. CDR3: CCAPDPQREVSMSYNEQFF. CDR3 coding DNA: TGCTGTGCTCCTGACCCCCAGCGGGAGGTCAGTATGTCCTACAATGAGCAGTTCTTC.